A single sample gave rise to the 5 T cell receptor beta chains below, sequenced in a study of T-cell memory formation after mild COVID-19. TCRdb re-analysed the 5' RACE reads in MiXCR, keeping a single row per CDR3 protein. The sample records approximately 150,000 distinct CDR3 sequences, approximately 15% being singletons. Sample: PBMCs or a T cell subset sorted from them (not recorded which). These receptors originate from an adult woman who had mild COVID-19 (a few samples of this study predate the infection). Cell type and time point are not known.

This clonotype was observed a few times. As DNA, the CDR3 is TGTGCCAGCAGGGGTCTAGGGGGGAGGGTTCGGGAGCAGTTCTTC. It is translated as CASRGLGGRVREQFF. The gene calls are TRBV27 and TRBJ2-1; the D gene is possibly TRBD2 (7 bases). Trimming took 6 bases from V and 10 from J, leaving 22 bases between them. Germline V gene data show CDR1 as MNHEY and CDR2 as SMNVEV (reference sequence). The CDR3 contains 15 residues.

Worth noting for this clonotype: One junction end disagrees with the germline gene, perhaps due to a read error. The rearrangement uses TRBV6-2 or TRBV6-3 and TRBJ2-7; 10 bases line up with TRBD2. CDR3 size: 15 residues. Germline V gives CDR1 MNHEY, CDR2 SVGEGT. CDR3 nucleotides: TGTGACAGCAGTTCCGGGACTAGCGCGACCTACGAGCAGTACTTC. It specifies CDSSSGTSATYEQYF.

The gene calls are TRBV4-2 and TRBJ2-7, with D tentatively TRBD2 (6 bases). The CDR3 contains 15 residues. V lost 0 bases and J 3 bases, leaving 12 bases between the germline ends. CDR1 LGHNA and CDR2 YNFKEQ come from the germline V gene. The CDR3 loop reads CASSQEGSGYYEQYF. The CDR3, as DNA: TGTGCCAGCAGCCAAGAAGGAAGCGGGTACTACGAGCAGTACTTC.

The V and J genes are TRBV5-4 and TRBJ1-3; D remains unclear. The CDR3 has 15 residues. V was trimmed by 0 bases and J by 4 bases, leaving 11 bases between them. Per the germline V gene, CDR1 is SGHNT and CDR2 is YYREEE (reference sequence). CDR3 nucleotides: TGTGCCAGCAGCTTGGAACCTCTAGACGGAAACACCATATATTTT. Translation: CASSLEPLDGNTIYF. Based on the CDR3 plus reference TRBV5-4 and TRBJ1-3, the full variable domain is ETGVTQSPTHLIKTRGQQVTLRCSSQSGHNTVSWYQQALGQGPQFIFQYYREEENGRGNFPPRFSGLQFPNYSSELNVNALELDDSALYLCASSLEPLDGNTIYFGEGSWLTVV.

The chain is built from TRBV7-9 and TRBJ1-6, with 9 bases aligning to TRBD1. The V segment lost 5 bases and the J segment 7 bases; nucleotides outside the gene matches: 6. CDR1 is SEHNR, CDR2 FQNEAQ, per germline (reference sequence). The length of the CDR3 is 15 residues. The CDR3 DNA reads TGTGCCAGCAGCAGGGACAGGGTTCGCAATTCACCCCTCCACTTT. Translating it yields CASSRDRVRNSPLHF.